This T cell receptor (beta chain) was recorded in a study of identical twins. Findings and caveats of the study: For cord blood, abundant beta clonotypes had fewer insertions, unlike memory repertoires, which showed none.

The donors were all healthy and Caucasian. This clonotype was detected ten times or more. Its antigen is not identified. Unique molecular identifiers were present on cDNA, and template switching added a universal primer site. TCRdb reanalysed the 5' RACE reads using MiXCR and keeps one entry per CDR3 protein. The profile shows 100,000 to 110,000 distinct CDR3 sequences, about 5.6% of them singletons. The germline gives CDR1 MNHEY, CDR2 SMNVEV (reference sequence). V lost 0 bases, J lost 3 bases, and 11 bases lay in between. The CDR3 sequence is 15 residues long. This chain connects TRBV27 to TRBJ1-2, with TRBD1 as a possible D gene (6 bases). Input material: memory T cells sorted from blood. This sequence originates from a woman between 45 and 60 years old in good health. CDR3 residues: CASSLSEGGYYGYTF. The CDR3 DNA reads TGTGCCAGCAGTTTATCGGAGGGGGGGTACTATGGCTACACCTTC.